This TCR beta chain was identified during a study of CD8+ T cells in alopecia areata. Regarding the study as a whole: Lesional scalp, especially alopecia totalis/universalis, showed higher clonality than normal scalp. Mice showed clearer TCR sharing than patients did, a gap that was possibly HLA-related. When scalp samples are sequenced, resident alphabeta T cells of normal skin are also captured.

Isolated RNA was reverse transcribed into cDNA used as the sequencing template. The protocol was immunoSEQ multiplex PCR, while the TCRdb copy is restricted to in-frame clones and leaves out a portion. The data hold 93,000 or so clones, with approximately 60% observed a single time. PBMC-derived CD4+ and CD8+ T cells were sorted. This clone was detected a few times. What it binds is unknown. The TCR was taken from a human donor in good health. Sequenced input: CD4+ T cells sorted from blood.

This CDR3 is CATGRDSSNEQFF. In nucleotides, the CDR3 is TGTGCCACGGGTAGGGACTCTAGTAATGAGCAGTTCTTC. This chain links TRBV6-5 with TRBJ2-1, with D possibly TRBD2 on 6 matching bases. Trimming removed 10 bases from V and 7 bases from J, with 17 bases in between. The germline V gene encodes CDR1 MNHEY and CDR2 SVGAGI. The CDR3 covers 13 residues.